The present T cell receptor beta chain was sequenced within a study of CD8 T cells in Susac syndrome. Random hexamers were used to reverse transcribe an amount of roughly 0.45 to 1 ug RNA. MiXCR was run by TCRdb on the immunoSEQ multiplex PCR reads, yielding one entry per CDR3 protein. The top ten hold 0.3% of the sample, which has about 100,000 distinct CDR3 sequences, 95% seen once. The CDR3 length is 12 residues. Germline CDR1 reads SGDLS; CDR2 reads YYNGEE. Between the trimmed V and J ends, which lost 4 bases and 8 bases, there was a span of 12 bases. Sequencing of TCR beta was performed on blood CD8+ and CD4+ T cells.

The sequencing sample was made of CD8+ T cells from PBMCs. The receptor was isolated from a human donor with Susac syndrome. V gene TRBV9 combines with J gene TRBJ1-2, with a weak D call TRBD1 (6 bases). The CDR3 loop reads CASSRGYWGYTF. The CDR3 nucleotides read TGTGCCAGCAGCAGGGGGTACTGGGGCTACACCTTC.